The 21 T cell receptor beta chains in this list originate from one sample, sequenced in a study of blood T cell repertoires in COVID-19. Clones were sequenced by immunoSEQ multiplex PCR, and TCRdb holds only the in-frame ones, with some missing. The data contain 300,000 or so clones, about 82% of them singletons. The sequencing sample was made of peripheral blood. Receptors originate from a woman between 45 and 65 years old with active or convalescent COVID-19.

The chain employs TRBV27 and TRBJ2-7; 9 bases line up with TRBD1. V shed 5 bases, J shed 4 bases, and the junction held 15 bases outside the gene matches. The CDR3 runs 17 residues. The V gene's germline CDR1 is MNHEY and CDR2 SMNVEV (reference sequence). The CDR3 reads CASSIVSPGQGEYEQYF. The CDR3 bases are TGTGCCAGCAGTATTGTTTCTCCGGGACAGGGCGAATACGAGCAGTACTTC.

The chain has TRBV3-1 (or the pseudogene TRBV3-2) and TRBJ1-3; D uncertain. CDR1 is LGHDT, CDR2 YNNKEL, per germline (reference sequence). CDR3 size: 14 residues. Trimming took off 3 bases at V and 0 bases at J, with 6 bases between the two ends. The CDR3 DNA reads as TGTGCCAGCAGCCAGAGGTACTCTGGAAACACCATATATTTT. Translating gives CASSQRYSGNTIYF.

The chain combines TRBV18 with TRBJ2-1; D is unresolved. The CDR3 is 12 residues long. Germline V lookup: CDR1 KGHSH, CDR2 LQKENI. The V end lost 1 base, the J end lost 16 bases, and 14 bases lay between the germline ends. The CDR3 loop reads CASSPLGGAGFF. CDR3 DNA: TGTGCCAGCTCACCACTTGGCGGAGCCGGATTCTTC.

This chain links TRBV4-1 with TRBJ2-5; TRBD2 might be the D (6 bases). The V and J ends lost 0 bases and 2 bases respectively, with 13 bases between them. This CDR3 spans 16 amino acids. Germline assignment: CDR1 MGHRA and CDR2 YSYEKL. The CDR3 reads CASSQDLGRGQETQYF. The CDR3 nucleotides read TGCGCCAGCAGCCAAGATCTAGGACGGGGGCAAGAGACCCAGTACTTC.

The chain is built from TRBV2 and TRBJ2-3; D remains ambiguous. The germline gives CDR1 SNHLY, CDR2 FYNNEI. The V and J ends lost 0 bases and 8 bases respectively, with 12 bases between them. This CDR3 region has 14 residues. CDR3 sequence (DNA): TGTGCCAGCAGTGAAGCTCCGCACCACGGTACGCAGTATTTT. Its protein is CASSEAPHHGTQYF.

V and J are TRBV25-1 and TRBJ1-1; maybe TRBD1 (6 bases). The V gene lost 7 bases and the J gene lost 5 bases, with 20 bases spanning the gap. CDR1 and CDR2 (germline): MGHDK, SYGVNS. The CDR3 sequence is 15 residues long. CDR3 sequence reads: CASNPRGREYTEAFF. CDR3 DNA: TGTGCCAGCAACCCAAGGGGGAGAGAGTATACTGAAGCTTTCTTT.

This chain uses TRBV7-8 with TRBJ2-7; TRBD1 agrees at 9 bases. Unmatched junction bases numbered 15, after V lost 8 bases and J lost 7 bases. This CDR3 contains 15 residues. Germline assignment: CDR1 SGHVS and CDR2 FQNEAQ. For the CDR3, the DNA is TGTGCCAGCGGACCCCTCGGGACAGGGTTGGATGAGCAGTACTTC. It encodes CASGPLGTGLDEQYF.

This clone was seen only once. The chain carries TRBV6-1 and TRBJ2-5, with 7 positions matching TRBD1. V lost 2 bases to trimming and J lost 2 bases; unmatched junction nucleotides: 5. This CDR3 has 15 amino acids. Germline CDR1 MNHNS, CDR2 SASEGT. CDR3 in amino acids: CASSELRGIQETQYF. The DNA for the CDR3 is TGTGCCAGCAGTGAACTCAGGGGGATACAAGAGACCCAGTACTTC.

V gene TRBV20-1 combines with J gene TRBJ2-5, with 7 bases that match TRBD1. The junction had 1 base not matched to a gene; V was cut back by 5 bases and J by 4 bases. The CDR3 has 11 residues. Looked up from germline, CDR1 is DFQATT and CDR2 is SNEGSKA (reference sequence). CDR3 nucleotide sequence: TGCAGTGCTTACAGGGGAGAGACCCAGTACTTC. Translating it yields CSAYRGETQYF.

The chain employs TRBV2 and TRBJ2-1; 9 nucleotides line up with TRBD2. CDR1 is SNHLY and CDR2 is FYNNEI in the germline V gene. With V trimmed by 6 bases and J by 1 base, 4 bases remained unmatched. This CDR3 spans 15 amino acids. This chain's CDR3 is CASRLSGSSYNEQFF. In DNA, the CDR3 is TGTGCCAGCAGGCTTAGCGGGAGTTCCTACAATGAGCAGTTCTTC.

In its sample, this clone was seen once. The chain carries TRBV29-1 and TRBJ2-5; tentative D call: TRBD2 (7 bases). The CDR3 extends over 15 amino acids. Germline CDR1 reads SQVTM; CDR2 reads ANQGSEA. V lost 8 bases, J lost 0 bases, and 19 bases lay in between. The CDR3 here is CSTSYRGGNQETQYF. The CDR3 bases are TGCAGCACCTCGTATAGGGGGGGCAACCAAGAGACCCAGTACTTC.

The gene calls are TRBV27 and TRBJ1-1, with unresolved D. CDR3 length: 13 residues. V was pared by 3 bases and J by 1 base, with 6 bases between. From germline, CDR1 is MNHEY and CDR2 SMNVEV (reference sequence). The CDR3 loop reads CASSLQKNTEAFF. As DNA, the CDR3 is TGTGCCAGCAGTTTGCAGAAGAACACTGAAGCTTTCTTT.

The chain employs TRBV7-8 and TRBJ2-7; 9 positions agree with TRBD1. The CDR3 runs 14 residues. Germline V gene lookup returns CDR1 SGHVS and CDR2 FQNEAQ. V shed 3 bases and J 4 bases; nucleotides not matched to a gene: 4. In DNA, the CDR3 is TGTGCCAGCAGCTTCGGGACAGGGACATACGAGCAGTACTTC. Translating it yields CASSFGTGTYEQYF.

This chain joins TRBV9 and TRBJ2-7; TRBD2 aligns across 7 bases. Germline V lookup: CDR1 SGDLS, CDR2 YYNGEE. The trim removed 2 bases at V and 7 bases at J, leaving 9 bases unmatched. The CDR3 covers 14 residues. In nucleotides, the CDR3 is TGTGCCAGCAGCGTCTCTAGCGGACCCTTGGAGCAGTACTTC. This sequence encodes CASSVSSGPLEQYF.

CDR3 sequence: CSVSLAKNIQYF. CDR3 DNA sequence: TGCAGCGTTAGCCTAGCCAAAAACATTCAGTACTTC. This chain joins TRBV29-1 and TRBJ2-4; unclear D gene. V was trimmed by 5 bases and J by 0 bases, leaving 5 bases between them. Per germline, CDR1 SQVTM and CDR2 ANQGSEA. The CDR3 contains 12 residues.

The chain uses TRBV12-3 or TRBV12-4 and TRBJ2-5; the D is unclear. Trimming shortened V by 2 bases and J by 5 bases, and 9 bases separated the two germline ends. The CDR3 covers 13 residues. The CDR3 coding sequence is TGTGCCAGCAGTTTAAACTATGGGGAGACCCAGTACTTC. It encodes CASSLNYGETQYF.

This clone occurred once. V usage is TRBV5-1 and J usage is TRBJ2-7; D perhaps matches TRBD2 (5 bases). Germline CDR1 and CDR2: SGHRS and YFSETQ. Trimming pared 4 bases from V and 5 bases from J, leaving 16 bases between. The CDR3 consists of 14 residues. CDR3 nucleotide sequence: TGCGCCAGCAGCGACCGGGGTCTGAGGCACGAGCAGTACTTC. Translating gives CASSDRGLRHEQYF.

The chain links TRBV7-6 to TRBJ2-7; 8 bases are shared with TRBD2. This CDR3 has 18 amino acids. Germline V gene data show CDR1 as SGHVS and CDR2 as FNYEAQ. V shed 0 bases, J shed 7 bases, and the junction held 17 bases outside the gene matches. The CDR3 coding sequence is TGTGCCAGCAGCTTAGCCCCCGCGAGCGGGGGCTTCATAATGGAGCAGTACTTC. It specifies CASSLAPASGGFIMEQYF.

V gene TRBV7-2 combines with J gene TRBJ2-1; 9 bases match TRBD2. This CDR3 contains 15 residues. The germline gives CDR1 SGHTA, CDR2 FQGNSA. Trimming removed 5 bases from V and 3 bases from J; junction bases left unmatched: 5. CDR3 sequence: CASSNPAGGYNEQFF. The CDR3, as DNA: TGTGCCAGCAGCAACCCAGCGGGGGGCTACAATGAGCAGTTCTTC.

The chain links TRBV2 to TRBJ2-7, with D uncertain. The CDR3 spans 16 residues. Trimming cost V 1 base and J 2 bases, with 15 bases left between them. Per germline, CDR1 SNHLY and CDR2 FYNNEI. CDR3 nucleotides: TGTGCCAGCAGTGAAGTTTTAGGCAGGCCCCCCTACGAGCAGTACTTC. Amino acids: CASSEVLGRPPYEQYF.

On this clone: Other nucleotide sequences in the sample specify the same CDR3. The CDR3 DNA reads TGTGCCAGCTCTCTTAATCAGCCCCAGCATTTT. It is translated as CASSLNQPQHF. J is TRBJ1-5 and V is TRBV2; D remains ambiguous. This CDR3 has 11 amino acids. V was pared by 8 bases and J by 4 bases, with 6 bases between. CDR1 and CDR2 from the germline V gene are SNHLY and FYNNEI.